This T cell receptor (beta chain) was retrieved from a study of T cell repertoires in cytomegalovirus infection. Study as a whole: The public TCR beta signatures pointed to both CMV infection and matching HLA type.

V trimming: 2 bases; J trimming: 7 bases; junction bases outside the gene matches: 7. This CDR3 comprises 15 residues. Germline V CDR1 and CDR2: SGHDN, FVKESK. Via MiXCR, TCRdb re-called the reads, giving one row per CDR3 protein. The table lists fewer than 550,000 distinct CDR3 sequences, more than 25% of them singletons. With regard to this clonotype: Antigen specificity is unknown.

Study conclusions and caveats: In two of eight donors, the top clonotype was HLA-C-restricted CMV-specific.

The TCR comes from a human donor in good health (CMV status not recorded). Some clones in this sample may be carry-over from other donors' samples. V and J are TRBV14 and TRBJ2-1, with 8 bases matching TRBD1. Sequencing was performed on PBMCs. The CDR3, as DNA: TGTGCCAGCAGCCAACCTTTCAGGGGGCTTAATGAGCAGTTCTTC. This codes for CASSQPFRGLNEQFF.